This TCR beta chain was identified during a study of cytomegalovirus exposure and HLA in healthy donors (dated by TCRdb to between 2016 and 2019). Context from the whole study: According to an earlier analysis of 550 to 750 of the donors, some 180 million T cells yielded 100 million or so unique TCR beta sequences and approximately 300 Gb of sequence data. The number of donors typed differed by locus, with about 620-630 for A, B, C, DRB1 and DQB1, roughly 520 for DQA1, some 570 for DPA1, and approximately 470 for DPB1. In the later analysis, no new phenotypic data were used to find candidate immune exposures; instead, reliance was placed on TCR beta sequences and their occurrence across donors. Every discovery cohort repertoire had been produced on one sequencing platform. Because of strong linkage in the cohort, a handful of DR-DQ haplotypes were treated as single units for association and clustering. The T cell repertoires of some 670 subjects were profiled by immunosequencing and related to cytomegalovirus serostatus. The study aimed to test whether cataloging public T cell receptors could reveal signatures of past pathogen exposure. In a later analysis, previously published TCR beta repertoires from 550 to 700 donors were re-analyzed and high-resolution HLA genotyping was added so that TCR occurrence patterns could be studied. To predict cytomegalovirus infection status, the study combined high-throughput TCR immunosequencing, statistical association of individual TCRs with disease status, and machine learning. A separate validation cohort of 100 to 150 different subjects was used in addition to the approximately 700-subject first cohort. In a later genetic analysis, genome-wide SNP genotypes for about three fifths of the roughly 670 donors were used, and that subset was treated as a discovery cohort. An earlier analysis of 587 of the donors applied high-throughput TCR beta sequencing to assess whether each TCR beta V gene segment acted as functional or pseudogenic. Approximately 300 gigabases of sequencing data and about 92 million unique TCR sequences made up an early release that covered about 640 HLA-typed donors. Across approximately 400 genotyped donors of the cohort, an average of approximately 240,000 unique TCR beta nucleotide sequences per donor were sequenced, and 15% to 20% of those sequences were non-productive. Among the roughly 400 genotyped donors, 75% to 90% belonged to the genetic ancestry cluster associated with self-reported Caucasian donors. Class I and class II HLA loci were covered by the typing at four-digit resolution. Alongside the repertoire data, information on donor age, sex, ethnicity and CMV serostatus was compiled. Study-wide conclusions, independent of this receptor: In vitro tests confirmed that a few of the cytomegalovirus-associated TCR beta chains recognize cytomegalovirus antigens. When HLA alleles, especially DR and DQ, strongly co-occurred, attributing TCR associations to individual alleles was difficult. The classifier was reported to diagnose cytomegalovirus status with high specificity and sensitivity in both the original cohort and the validation cohort. Across donors, most TCR sequences were observed very rarely, whereas some public TCRs were present in many individuals. In a later genetic analysis, fewer N-insertions in productive TCRs were reported among donors in an Asian-associated ancestry cluster than the roughly 700-donor mean. Immune exposure information for the cohort was limited to CMV serostatus. Presence/absence analyses assumed roughly uniform sequencing depth across donors, an assumption that may not hold. In the study, around 160 TCR beta chains were listed as associated with cytomegalovirus. In a later analysis, several top co-occurrence clusters were reported to appear linked to parvovirus B19, influenza, CMV and Epstein-Barr virus. A cluster of highly shared sequence variants was judged likely to represent a technical artifact of the sequencing pipeline. Because counts were too low, under 20 rarely observed V segments, including chromosome 9 orphons, were left out of the earlier analysis of 500 to 650 of the donors. Correlated functional status among segregating V segments might reflect linkage disequilibrium, but an unknown experimental factor could not be ruled out. In a later analysis, the rate of TCR association differed among HLA loci, with DRB1 alleles having the most associated TCRs and HLA-C alleles having the fewest. In a later analysis, HLA-associated TCR beta chains showed more clonal expansion and lower generation probabilities than non-associated chains that were equally common. An association between a missense DCLRE1C variant and V-gene and J-gene trimming of TCR beta chains was found in a later genetic analysis and replicated in an independent cohort. A later analysis associated 16,951 TCR beta sequences with specific HLA alleles at a false discovery rate of 0.05. The authors suggested that the approach could potentially be extended to other disease states and immunological phenotypes. HLA typing was unavailable for some donors at each locus, so association tests used only the typed subset. A further reported finding was that TCR beta sequences accurately predicted the HLA-A and HLA-B alleles for most subjects in the first cohort. In a later analysis, most CMV-associated TCR beta chains were found to appear HLA-restricted, with HLA associations seemingly driven largely by CMV exposure. In an earlier analysis of several hundred of the donors, most TCR beta V segments were observed in productive rearrangements about 90% or about 30% of the time, broadly matching IMGT annotations. Only TCR beta chains were sequenced in this cohort, and the absence of alpha or paired-chain data limited detectable features.

About this clone: Its antigen remains unidentified. Base-call qualities are not available, and no considerably larger clone is one nucleotide away.

The cohort comprised some 730 healthy bone marrow donors. At the time of sampling, all cohort members were nominally healthy, though unrecorded immune exposures were likely present. The donor was CMV seropositive and was included in the group of 290 or so seropositive cohort members. A peripheral blood sample was collected from each donor, and TCR beta sequencing was performed on peripheral blood mononuclear cells. The Qiagen DNeasy Blood Extraction Kit was used to extract genomic DNA from the blood cell samples. The library came from the immunoSEQ multiplex PCR assay. For the multiplex PCR, a mixture combining 60 forward primers for TCR Vbeta segments and 13 reverse primers for TCR Jbeta segments was used. Amplification of the CDR3 region of rearranged TCR beta genes was performed with a multiplex PCR assay on genomic DNA. The amplified TCR beta libraries were sequenced on the Illumina HiSeq System as 87-base-pair reads. The published analysis was carried out like this. A later analysis tallied approximately 87 million unique TCR beta chains across the 550 to 850 repertoires, and around 10 million of those chains were shared by two or more donors. Raw reads were error-corrected and collapsed into unique sequences by a nearest-neighbor algorithm in which closely related sequences were merged to remove PCR and sequencing errors. Alignment of CDR3 sequences to IMGT reference sequences was used to assign V, D and J gene segments. For a sequence to be retained, a match of at least six nucleotides was required to both a V gene segment and a J gene segment. Rearrangements were called productive when the CDR3 lacked stop codons and stayed in frame with V and J; all others were non-productive. Following IMGT convention, CDR3 was defined as the stretch from the second conserved V-encoded cysteine to the conserved J-encoded phenylalanine. The earlier analysis of a few hundred of the donors excluded any sequence lacking an unambiguous match to a single V gene segment. In an earlier analysis of around 590 of the donors, a V segment was called functional when productive rearrangements were above 56.7%, and segregating when the standard deviation between donors exceeded 5%. A statistical classification framework was developed to diagnose cytomegalovirus status using the catalog of TCR beta chain sequences. In a later analysis, TCR nucleotide sequences were compared against IMGT/GENE-DB human TR gene sequences so that V and J genes could be assigned. A later analysis assigned CDR3 sequences and most-parsimonious VDJ recombination scenarios with the TCRdist pipeline. In a later analysis, each TCR beta chain was defined by its CDR3 amino acid sequence together with its V-gene family, and reads lacking a unique V-gene family were excluded. As a way to deal with suspected cross-contamination and a sequencing artifact, a later analysis dropped 450 to 600 nucleotide sequences that were highly shared and had low generation probability. A later analysis calculated a clonal expansion index for each public chain from normalized within-repertoire ranks of inferred template counts. In a later analysis, generation probabilities were computed using a VDJ recombination model fitted to out-of-frame rearrangements, and the results were checked against IGoR. A later analysis scored TCR-TCR, TCR-HLA and TCR-CMV co-occurrence with hypergeometric tests, applying a repertoire-size bias correction to TCR pairs. To estimate false discovery rates, a later analysis permuted the HLA or CMV assignments 20 times. In a later analysis, co-occurring TCRs were grouped using DBSCAN, with TCRdist sequence similarity added in when clustering inside HLA-allele-positive subsets. Co-occurrence clustering excluded repertoires with fewer than 30,000 or more than 120,000 public chains, plus five with anomalous nucleotide sharing. In TCRdb, the immuneACCESS table is reduced to in-frame sequences with V and J assigned. These tables do not hold every clone; where another copy was compared, an unresolved V gene accounts for under half, and the others remain unexplained. V and J calls and clone size are given by that table; D and trimming were obtained from the DNA. The sample yields 100,000 to 150,000 clones; over 70% were counted once. The ten largest make up about 3.9% of the sample.

Sequencing used PBMCs. The source is a man younger than 35 in good health and CMV-seropositive.

CDR3 region: CASSLVPPRDSATDTQYF. In nucleotides, the sequence is TGTGCCAGCAGCCTCGTTCCGCCAAGGGACAGTGCCACAGATACGCAGTATTTT. The chain is assembled from TRBV11-2 and TRBJ2-3; TRBD1 fits 7 bases in the junction. CDR1 and CDR2 are read off the germline V gene as SGHAT and FQNNGV. The CDR3 starts with the cysteine, ends with the phenylalanine, and has 18 residues. Only CDR3 DNA is held: 54 bases, read in frame from base 1. Here V drops 5 bases and J drops 2 bases, and the junction holds 16 bases not matched to any gene.